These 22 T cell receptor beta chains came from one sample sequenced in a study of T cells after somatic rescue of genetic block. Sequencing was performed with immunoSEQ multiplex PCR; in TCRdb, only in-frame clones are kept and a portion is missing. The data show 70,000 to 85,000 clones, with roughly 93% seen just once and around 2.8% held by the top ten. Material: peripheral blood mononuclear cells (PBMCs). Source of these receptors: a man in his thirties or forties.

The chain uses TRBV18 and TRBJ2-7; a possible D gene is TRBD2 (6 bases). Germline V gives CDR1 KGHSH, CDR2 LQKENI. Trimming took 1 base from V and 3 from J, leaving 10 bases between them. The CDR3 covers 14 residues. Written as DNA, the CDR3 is TGTGCCAGCTCACCACAACGGGAGTACTACGAGCAGTACTTC. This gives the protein CASSPQREYYEQYF. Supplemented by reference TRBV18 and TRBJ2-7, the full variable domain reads NAGVMQNPRHLVRRRGQEARLRCSPMKGHSHVYWYRQLPEEGLKFMVYLQKENIIDESGMPKERFSAEFPKEGPSILRIQQVVRGDSAAYFCASSPQREYYEQYFGPGTRLTVT.

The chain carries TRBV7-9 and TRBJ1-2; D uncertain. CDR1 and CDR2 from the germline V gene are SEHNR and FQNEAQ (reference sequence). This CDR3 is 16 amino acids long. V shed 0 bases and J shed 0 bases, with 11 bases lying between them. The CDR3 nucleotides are TGTGCCAGCAGCTTAGCTCATCGGGGAACTAACTATGGCTACACCTTC. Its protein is CASSLAHRGTNYGYTF.

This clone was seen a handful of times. Here the CDR3 DNA reads TGTGCCAGCAGTTTGACTAGCGGGAAAAACATTCAGTACTTC. The encoded protein is CASSLTSGKNIQYF. The chain links TRBV28 to TRBJ2-4; 10 bases match TRBD2. The V gene end was trimmed by 3 bases and the J gene end by 4 bases; junction bases not matched to a gene: 0. The CDR3 is 14 residues long. Germline values: CDR1 MDHEN, CDR2 SYDVKM.

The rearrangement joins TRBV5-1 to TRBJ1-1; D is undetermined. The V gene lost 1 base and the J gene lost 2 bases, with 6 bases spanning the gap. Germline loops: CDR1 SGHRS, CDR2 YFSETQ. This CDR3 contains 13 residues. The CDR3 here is CASSLSVNTEAFF. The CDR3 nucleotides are TGCGCCAGCAGCTTGAGCGTTAACACTGAAGCTTTCTTT. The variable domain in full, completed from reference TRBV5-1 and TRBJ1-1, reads KAGVTQTPRYLIKTRGQQVTLSCSPISGHRSVSWYQQTPGQGLQFLFEYFSETQRNKGNFPGRFSGRQFSNSRSEMNVSTLELGDSALYLCASSLSVNTEAFFGQGTRLTVV.

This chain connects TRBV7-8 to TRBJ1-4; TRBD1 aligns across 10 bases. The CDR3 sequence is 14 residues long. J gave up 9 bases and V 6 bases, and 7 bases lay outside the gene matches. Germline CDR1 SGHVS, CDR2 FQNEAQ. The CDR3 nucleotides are TGTGCCAGCAGACAACCGGGACAGGGGAAAAAACTGTTTTTT. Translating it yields CASRQPGQGKKLFF.

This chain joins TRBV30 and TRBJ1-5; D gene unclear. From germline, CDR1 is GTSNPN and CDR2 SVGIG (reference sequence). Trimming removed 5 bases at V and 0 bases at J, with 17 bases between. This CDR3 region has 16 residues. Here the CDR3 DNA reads TGTGCCTGGGGGGAGGCGTTTGGTTATAGCAATCAGCCCCAGCATTTT. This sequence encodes CAWGEAFGYSNQPQHF.

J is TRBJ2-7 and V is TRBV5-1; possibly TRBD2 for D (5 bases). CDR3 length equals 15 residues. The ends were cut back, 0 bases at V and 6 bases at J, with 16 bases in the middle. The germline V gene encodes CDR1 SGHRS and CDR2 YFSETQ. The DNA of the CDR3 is TGCGCCAGCAGCTTGGCCGGTACCGGGATCGGCGAGCAGTACTTC. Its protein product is CASSLAGTGIGEQYF.

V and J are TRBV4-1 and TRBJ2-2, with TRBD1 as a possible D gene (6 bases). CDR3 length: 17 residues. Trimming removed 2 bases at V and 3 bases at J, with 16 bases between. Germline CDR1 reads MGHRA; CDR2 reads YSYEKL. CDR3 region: CASSQPRQEPYTGELFF. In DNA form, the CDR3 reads TGCGCCAGCAGCCAACCTCGACAGGAGCCATACACCGGGGAGCTGTTTTTT.

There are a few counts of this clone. This CDR3 is CASSGLPTGELFF. The CDR3 region has the DNA TGTGCCAGCAGCGGACTACCGACCGGGGAGCTGTTTTTT. V usage is TRBV6-1 and J usage is TRBJ2-2; tentative D call: TRBD2 (6 bases). CDR3 length: 13 residues. Trimming stripped 6 bases from V and 5 bases from J, with 10 bases between. Germline V CDR1 and CDR2: MNHNS, SASEGT.

This CDR3 is CASSPDILNYGYTF. In DNA form, the CDR3 reads TGTGCCAGCAGCCCTGACATCCTTAACTATGGCTACACCTTC. The chain uses TRBV7-9 and TRBJ1-2; unclear D gene. Looked up from germline, CDR1 is SEHNR and CDR2 is FQNEAQ (reference sequence). Trimming cost V 5 bases and J 1 base, with 11 bases left between them. CDR3 size: 14 residues.

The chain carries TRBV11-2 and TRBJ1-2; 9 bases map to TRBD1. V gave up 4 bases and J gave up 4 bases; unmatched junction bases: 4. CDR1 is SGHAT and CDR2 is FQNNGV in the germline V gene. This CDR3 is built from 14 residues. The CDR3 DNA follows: TGTGCCAGCAGCTCAGGACAGGGGACCTATGGCTACACCTTC. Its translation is CASSSGQGTYGYTF.

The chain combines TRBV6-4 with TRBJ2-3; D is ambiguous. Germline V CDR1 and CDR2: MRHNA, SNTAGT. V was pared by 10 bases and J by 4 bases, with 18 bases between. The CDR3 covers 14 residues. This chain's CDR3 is CATSTSSSSDTQYF. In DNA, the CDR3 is TGTGCCACCTCAACATCTAGTAGCTCAGATACGCAGTATTTT.

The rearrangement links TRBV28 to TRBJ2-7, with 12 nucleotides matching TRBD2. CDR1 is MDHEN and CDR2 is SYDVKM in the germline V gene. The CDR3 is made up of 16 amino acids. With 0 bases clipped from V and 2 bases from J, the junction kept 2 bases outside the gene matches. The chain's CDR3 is CASSLWTSGSAYEQYF. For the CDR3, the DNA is TGTGCCAGCAGTTTATGGACTAGCGGGAGTGCCTACGAGCAGTACTTC.

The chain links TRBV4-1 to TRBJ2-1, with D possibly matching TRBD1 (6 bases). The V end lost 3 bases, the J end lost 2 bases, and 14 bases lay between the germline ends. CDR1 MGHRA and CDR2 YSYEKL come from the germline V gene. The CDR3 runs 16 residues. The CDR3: CASSQSGTSTYNEQFF. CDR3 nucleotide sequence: TGCGCCAGCAGCCAGTCCGGGACATCGACCTACAATGAGCAGTTCTTC.

The chain's CDR3 is CASAGTASYEQYF. In DNA, the CDR3 is TGTGCCAGCGCCGGGACCGCCTCCTACGAGCAGTACTTC. V is TRBV28 and J is TRBJ2-5; tentatively, D is TRBD1 or TRBD2 (5 bases each). The DNA matches TRBJ2-7 better at its end, which makes the J call doubtful. The CDR3 is 13 amino acids. Looked up from germline, CDR1 is MDHEN and CDR2 is SYDVKM.

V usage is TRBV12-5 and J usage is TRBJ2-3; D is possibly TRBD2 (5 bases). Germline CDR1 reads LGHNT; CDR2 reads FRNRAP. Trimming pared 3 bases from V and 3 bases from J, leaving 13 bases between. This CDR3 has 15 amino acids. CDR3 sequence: CASGFILAGTDTQYF. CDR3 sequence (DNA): TGTGCTAGTGGTTTCATTCTAGCCGGTACAGATACGCAGTATTTT.

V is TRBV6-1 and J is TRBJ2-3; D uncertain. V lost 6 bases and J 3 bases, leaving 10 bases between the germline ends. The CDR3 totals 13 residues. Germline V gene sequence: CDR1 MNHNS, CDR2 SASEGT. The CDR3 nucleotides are TGTGCCAGCAGAGAGATGGGTACAGATACGCAGTATTTT. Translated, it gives CASREMGTDTQYF.

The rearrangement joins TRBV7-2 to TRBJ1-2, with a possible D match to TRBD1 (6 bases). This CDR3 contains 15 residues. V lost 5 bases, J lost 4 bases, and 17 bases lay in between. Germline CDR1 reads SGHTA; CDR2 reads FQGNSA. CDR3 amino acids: CASSADWTETYGYTF. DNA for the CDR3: TGTGCCAGCAGCGCAGACTGGACAGAGACCTATGGCTACACCTTC. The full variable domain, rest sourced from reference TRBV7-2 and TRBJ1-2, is GAGVSQSPSNKVTEKGKDVELRCDPISGHTALYWYRQSLGQGLEFLIYFQGNSAPDKSGLPSDRFSAERTGGSVSTLTIQRTQQEDSAVYLCASSADWTETYGYTFGSGTRLTVV.

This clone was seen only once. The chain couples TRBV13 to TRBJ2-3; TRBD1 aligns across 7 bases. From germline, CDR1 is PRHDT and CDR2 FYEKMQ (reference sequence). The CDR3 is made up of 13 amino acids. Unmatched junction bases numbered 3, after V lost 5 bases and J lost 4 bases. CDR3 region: CASSVQGSDTQYF. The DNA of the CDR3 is TGTGCCAGCAGCGTACAGGGGTCAGATACGCAGTATTTT.

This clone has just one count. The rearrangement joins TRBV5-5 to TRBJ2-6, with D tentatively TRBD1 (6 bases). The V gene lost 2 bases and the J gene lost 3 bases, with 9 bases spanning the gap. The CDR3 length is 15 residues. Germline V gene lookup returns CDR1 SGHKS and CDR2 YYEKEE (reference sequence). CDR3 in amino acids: CASSFWGLGANVLTF. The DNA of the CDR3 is TGTGCCAGCAGCTTCTGGGGGCTTGGGGCCAACGTCCTGACTTTC.

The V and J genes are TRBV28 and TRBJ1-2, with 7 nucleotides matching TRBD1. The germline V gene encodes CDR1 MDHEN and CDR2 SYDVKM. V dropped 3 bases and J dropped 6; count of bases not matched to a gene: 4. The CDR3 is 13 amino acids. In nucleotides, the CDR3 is TGTGCCAGCAGTTTGGGTACAGGGGATGGCTACACCTTC. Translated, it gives CASSLGTGDGYTF.

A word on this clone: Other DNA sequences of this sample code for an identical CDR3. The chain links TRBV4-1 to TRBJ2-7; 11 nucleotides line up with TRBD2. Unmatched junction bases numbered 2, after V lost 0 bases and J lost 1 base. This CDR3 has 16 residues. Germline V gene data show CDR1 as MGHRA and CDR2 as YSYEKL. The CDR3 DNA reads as TGCGCCAGCAGCCAAGACCGGACTAGCGGGTCCTACGAGCAGTACTTC. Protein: CASSQDRTSGSYEQYF.